The next 10 T cell receptor beta chains were all read from a single sample in a study of PD-1 blockade in classical Hodgkin lymphoma. The time point: cycle 4 day 1 (C4D1), after 6 weeks of nivolumab. Each and every patient relapsed after autologous stem cell transplantation, and patients got differing brentuximab vedotin exposure. TCRdb keeps only in-frame clones here, not all; method: immunoSEQ multiplex PCR. The sample includes about 8,000 clones, roughly 74% seen only once; the top ten take over 40%. The input for sequencing was peripheral blood mononuclear cells (PBMCs), taken before the fourth cycle of nivolumab. Receptors originate from a human donor with classical Hodgkin lymphoma.

This chain joins TRBV5-6 and TRBJ2-7; tentative D call: TRBD1 (5 bases). Germline values: CDR1 SGHDT, CDR2 YYEEEE. CDR3 length: 13 amino acids. V was trimmed by 3 bases and J by 3 bases, leaving 10 bases between them. The CDR3 DNA is TGTGCCAGCAGCTGGGGCCGGATCTACGAGCAGTACTTC. Translation gives CASSWGRIYEQYF.

In this sample, this clone turned up once. The chain joins TRBV4-3 to TRBJ2-5, with 9 bases fitting TRBD2. CDR1 and CDR2 (germline): LGHNA, YSLEER. V was clipped by 0 bases and J by 1 base; unmatched bases: 12. The CDR3 loop spans 19 amino acids. CDR3 region: CASSQDWASGTNLQETQYF. As DNA, the CDR3 is TGCGCCAGCAGCCAAGATTGGGCTAGCGGGACCAACCTCCAAGAGACCCAGTACTTC.

The genes are TRBV19 and TRBJ2-1, with D possibly being TRBD2 (8 bases). V dropped 5 bases and J dropped 2 bases, with 37 bases sitting between them. Germline CDR1 LNHDA, CDR2 SQIVND (reference sequence). The CDR3 spans 23 residues. CDR3 region: CASSVSGTAPREGLIGPYNEQFF. The CDR3 DNA follows: TGTGCCAGTAGTGTTTCCGGGACAGCCCCACGGGAGGGCCTTATTGGACCCTACAATGAGCAGTTCTTC.

The chain is built from TRBV10-2 and TRBJ1-1; 11 bases agree with TRBD1. CDR1 and CDR2 from the germline V gene are WSHSY and SAAADI. This CDR3 has 14 amino acids. Trimming removed 8 bases from V and 4 bases from J; junction bases left unmatched: 6. This chain's CDR3 is CASQDRGRTTEAFF. Written as DNA, the CDR3 is TGCGCCAGCCAGGACAGGGGGCGGACCACTGAAGCTTTCTTT.

Here the CDR3 DNA reads TGTGCCAGCAGTTCTAGACAGGGGATGACACAGACCCAGTACTTC. Translated, it gives CASSSRQGMTQTQYF. The chain joins TRBV27 to TRBJ2-5; 8 bases fit TRBD1. Germline CDR1 and CDR2: MNHEY and SMNVEV (reference sequence). This CDR3 is 15 amino acids long. The V gene end was trimmed by 4 bases and the J gene end by 6 bases; junction bases not matched to a gene: 10.

The rearrangement links TRBV9 to TRBJ2-7; 8 bases align to TRBD2. Germline V gives CDR1 SGDLS, CDR2 YYNGEE. J was trimmed by 1 base and V by 0 bases; bases with no gene match: 3. This CDR3 is 15 amino acids long. CDR3 residues: CASSVGAGGSYEQYF. The CDR3, as DNA: TGTGCCAGCAGCGTAGGGGCGGGAGGATCCTACGAGCAGTACTTC.

Points on this clone: This sample includes further DNA sequences coding for the same CDR3. The V gene is TRBV7-9, the J gene TRBJ1-6, with D possibly being TRBD1 (6 bases). This CDR3 has 16 residues. Germline V gene lookup returns CDR1 SEHNR and CDR2 FQNEAQ (reference sequence). V was shortened by 1 base and J by 4 bases, with 11 bases between the two germline ends. The CDR3 bases are TGTGCCAGCAGCTTAGGGCAGGGGTTTTATAATTCACCCCTCCACTTT. Translation gives CASSLGQGFYNSPLHF. Based on the CDR3 plus reference TRBV7-9 and TRBJ1-6, the full variable domain is DTGVSQNPRHKITKRGQNVTFRCDPISEHNRLYWYRQTLGQGPEFLTYFQNEAQLEKSRLLSDRFSAERPKGSFSTLEIQRTEQGDSAMYLCASSLGQGFYNSPLHFGNGTRLTVT.

The CDR3 here is CSVDRQETQYF. Here the CDR3 DNA reads TGCAGCGTGGACAGACAAGAGACCCAGTACTTC. The V call is TRBV29-1, the J call TRBJ2-5; D is perhaps TRBD1 (6 bases). CDR1 SQVTM and CDR2 ANQGSEA come from the germline V gene. The CDR3 is 11 amino acids. The V end was cut by 6 bases, the J end by 2 bases, with 7 bases between.

This chain links TRBV6-5 with TRBJ1-1; the D is unclear. Trimming shortened V by 7 bases and J by 0 bases, and 12 bases separated the two germline ends. Per germline, CDR1 MNHEY and CDR2 SVGAGI. The CDR3 length is 14 residues. The CDR3 here is CASTTSGLNTEAFF. The CDR3 nucleotides read TGTGCCAGCACCACCTCGGGTTTGAACACTGAAGCTTTCTTT.

The chain combines TRBV5-4 with TRBJ2-5; TRBD2 agrees at 7 bases. Matching the DNA end better, TRBJ2-7 makes the J call doubtful. Germline V gene lookup returns CDR1 SGHNT and CDR2 YYREEE (reference sequence). The CDR3 consists of 15 residues. This CDR3 is CASSRLEAGSYEQYF. The CDR3 bases are TGTGCCAGCAGCCGTCTAGAAGCGGGATCCTACGAGCAGTACTTC.